The 7 T cell receptor beta chains presented below share a single source sample, sequenced in a study of T cells in Graves' hyperthyroidism and ophthalmopathy. The source material, RNA transcripts, was used to amplify TCR beta CDR3 regions. First-round RT-PCR of the TCR CDR3 relied on the HTBI primer set. TCRdb used MiXCR to reprocess the multiplex PCR reads, holding one entry per CDR3 protein. The table lists roughly 660,000 distinct CDR3 sequences, 17% of them singletons. Sequencing used blood. Receptor source: a man between 50 and 59 years old with Graves' hyperthyroidism.

This clonotype came up a few times. The chain recombines TRBV7-2 with TRBJ2-5, with TRBD1 identical over 8 bases. With 4 bases clipped from V and 4 bases from J, the junction kept 11 bases outside the gene matches. CDR1 SGHTA and CDR2 FQGNSA come from the germline V gene. CDR3 size: 16 residues. CDR3 sequence (DNA): TGTGCCAGCAGCTCACGGACAGGGTTTACTTCAGAGACCCAGTACTTC. Protein sequence: CASSSRTGFTSETQYF.

This clonotype was detected a few times. The J gene is TRBJ2-1, the V gene TRBV19, with 7 nucleotides matching TRBD2. With V trimmed by 4 bases and J by 8 bases, 8 bases remained unmatched. The length of the CDR3 is 14 residues. Germline V gene lookup returns CDR1 LNHDA and CDR2 SQIVND (reference sequence). CDR3 in DNA: TGTGCCAGTAGTAAGGGACTAAACGGCGATGAGCAGTTCTTC. It codes for CASSKGLNGDEQFF.

This clonotype has more than one count but fewer than ten. The chain is built from TRBV6-1 and TRBJ2-7, with 8 positions matching TRBD1. The junction had 10 bases not matched to a gene; V was cut back by 6 bases and J by 3 bases. The CDR3 covers 15 residues. Germline V gives CDR1 MNHNS, CDR2 SASEGT. CDR3 sequence (DNA): TGTGCCAGCAGGGCGGGACAGGAAAAGATCTACGAGCAGTACTTC. This encodes CASRAGQEKIYEQYF.

This clonotype showed up many times. The CDR3 loop is CASSFPEGRVETQYF. DNA of the CDR3: TGTGCCAGCAGCTTTCCGGAGGGCAGGGTCGAGACCCAGTACTTC. This chain connects TRBV7-9 to TRBJ2-5; a possible D gene is TRBD2 (6 bases). V was trimmed by 3 bases and J by 5 bases, leaving 16 bases between them. Germline assignment: CDR1 SEHNR and CDR2 FQNEAQ (reference sequence). CDR3 size: 15 residues.

This chain connects TRBV9 to TRBJ2-7; 8 bases line up with TRBD2. The trim removed 4 bases at V and 7 bases at J, leaving 13 bases unmatched. CDR1 and CDR2 from the germline V gene are SGDLS and YYNGEE. This CDR3 is built from 15 residues. Written as DNA, the CDR3 is TGTGCCAGCAGCTCCACGGGGGGGGATGCTAGGGAGCAGTACTTC. This gives the protein CASSSTGGDAREQYF. The entire variable domain, with the rest obtained from reference TRBV9 and TRBJ2-7, is as follows: DSGVTQTPKHLITATGQRVTLRCSPRSGDLSVYWYQQSLDQGLQFLIQYYNGEERAKGNILERFSAQQFPDLHSELNLSSLELGDSALYFCASSSTGGDAREQYFGPGTRLTVT.

This clonotype was found a few times. This rearrangement joins TRBV5-1 to TRBJ2-2; D unresolved. This CDR3 region has 15 residues. CDR1 SGHRS and CDR2 YFSETQ come from the germline V gene. Deletions cut 0 bases from V and 6 bases from J, with 12 bases between. The CDR3 DNA is TGCGCCAGCAGCTTGGGAACAGTATCATCCGGGGAGCTGTTTTTT. It yields the protein CASSLGTVSSGELFF.

This clonotype showed up many times. This chain links TRBV3-1 with TRBJ2-7; a weak D match, TRBD2 (6 bases). The CDR3 length is 15 residues. Per germline, CDR1 LGHDT and CDR2 YNNKEL (reference sequence). The V end was cut by 5 bases, the J end by 3 bases, with 17 bases between. The chain's CDR3 is CASSTRLGLFYEQYF. In nucleotides, the CDR3 is TGTGCCAGCAGCACCCGACTAGGTCTCTTCTACGAGCAGTACTTC.